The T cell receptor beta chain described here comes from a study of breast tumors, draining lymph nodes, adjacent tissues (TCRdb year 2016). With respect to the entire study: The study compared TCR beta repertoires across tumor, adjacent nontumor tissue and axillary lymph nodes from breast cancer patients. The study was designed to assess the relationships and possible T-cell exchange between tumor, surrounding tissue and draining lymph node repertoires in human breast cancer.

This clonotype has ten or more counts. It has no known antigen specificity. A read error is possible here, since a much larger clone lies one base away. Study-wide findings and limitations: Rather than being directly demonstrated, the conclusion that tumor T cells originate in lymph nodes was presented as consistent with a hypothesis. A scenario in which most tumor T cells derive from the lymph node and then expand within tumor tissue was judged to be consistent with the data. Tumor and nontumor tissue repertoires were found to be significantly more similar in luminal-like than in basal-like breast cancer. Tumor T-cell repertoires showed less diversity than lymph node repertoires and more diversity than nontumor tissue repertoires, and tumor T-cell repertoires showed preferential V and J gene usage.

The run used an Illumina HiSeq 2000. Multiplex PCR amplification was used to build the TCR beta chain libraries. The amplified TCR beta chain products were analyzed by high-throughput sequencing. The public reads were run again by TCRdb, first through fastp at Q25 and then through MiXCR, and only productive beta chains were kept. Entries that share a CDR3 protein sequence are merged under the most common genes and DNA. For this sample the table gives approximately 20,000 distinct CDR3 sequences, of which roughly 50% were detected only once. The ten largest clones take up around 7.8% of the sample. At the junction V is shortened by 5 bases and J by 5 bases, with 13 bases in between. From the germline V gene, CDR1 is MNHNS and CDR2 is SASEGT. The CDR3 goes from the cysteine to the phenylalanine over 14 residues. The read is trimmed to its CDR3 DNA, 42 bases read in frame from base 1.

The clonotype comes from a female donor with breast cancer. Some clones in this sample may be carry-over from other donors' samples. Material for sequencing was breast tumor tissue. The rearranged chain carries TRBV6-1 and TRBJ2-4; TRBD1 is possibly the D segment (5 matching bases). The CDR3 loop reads CASSQGRRQNIQYF. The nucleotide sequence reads TGTGCCAGCAGTCAGGGTCGTAGACAAAACATTCAGTACTTC.